This entry features one TCR beta chain sequence. These data belong to a study of control samples from healthy donors and cancer patients. Using immunoSEQ multiplex PCR, the repertoire was profiled, and TCRdb retains in-frame clones only, with some absent. The sample shows 100,000 to 150,000 clones, around nine tenths of them seen only once. Per germline, CDR1 KGHSY and CDR2 FQNENV. This CDR3 has 16 residues. The ends lost 4 bases at V and 7 bases at J; junction bases unmatched: 9. The TCR originated in a man aged 30 to 45 in good health. The gene calls are TRBV16 and TRBJ1-5; TRBD1 agrees at 11 bases. The material sequenced was blood. The CDR3 protein is CASSPSPGQGGQPQHF. The CDR3 DNA follows: TGTGCCAGCAGCCCCTCGCCGGGACAGGGGGGACAGCCCCAGCATTTT.